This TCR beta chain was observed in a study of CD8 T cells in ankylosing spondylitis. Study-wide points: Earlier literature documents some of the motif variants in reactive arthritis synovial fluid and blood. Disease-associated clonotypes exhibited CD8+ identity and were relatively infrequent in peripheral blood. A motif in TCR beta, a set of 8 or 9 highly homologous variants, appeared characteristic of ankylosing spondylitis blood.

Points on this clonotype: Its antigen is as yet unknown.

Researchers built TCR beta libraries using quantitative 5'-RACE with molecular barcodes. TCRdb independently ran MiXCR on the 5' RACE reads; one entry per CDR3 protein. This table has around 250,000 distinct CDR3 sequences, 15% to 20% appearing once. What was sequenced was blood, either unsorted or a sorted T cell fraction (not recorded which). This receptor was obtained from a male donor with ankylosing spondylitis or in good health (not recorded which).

CDR3 amino acids: CASSTGTGVDQPQHF. The CDR3 DNA follows: TGTGCCAGCAGCACCGGGACAGGAGTGGATCAGCCCCAGCATTTT. The chain recombines TRBV27 with TRBJ1-5; 8 bases agree with TRBD1. Trimming cost V 6 bases and J 5 bases; bases outside gene matches: 9. The CDR3 runs 15 residues. The germline V gene encodes CDR1 MNHEY and CDR2 SMNVEV (reference sequence).